These T cell receptor beta chains were read from a single sample in a study of T cells in Graves' hyperthyroidism and ophthalmopathy. TCRdb itself ran the multiplex PCR reads through MiXCR, one entry per CDR3 protein. The table lists fewer than 45,000 distinct CDR3 sequences, around half of them singletons. The specimen was blood. The receptors derive from a woman in her forties or fifties with Graves' hyperthyroidism that later progressed to Graves' ophthalmopathy. CDR3s include the opening cysteine and the closing phenylalanine or tryptophan. Each record gives: D gene, V gene, clone size, J gene, CDR3 length, CDR3 DNA, CDR3 protein. The D gene is left open where the match is weak. Clone size is given for some rows only: seen once, a few or many times, or a class if the clone is expanded.

d_call: TRBD2; v_call: TRBV4-2; clone_size: many; j_call: TRBJ2-4; cdr3_length: 15; cdr3_nt: TGTGCCAGCAGCTCGGGAGCGGGAGGGAAAAACATTCAGTACTTC; cdr3_aa: CASSSGAGGKNIQYF
d_call: TRBD1; v_call: TRBV6-2/TRBV6-3; clone_size: many; j_call: TRBJ2-2; cdr3_length: 15; cdr3_nt: TGTGCCAGCAGTGAGCTGGGACAGGGGACCGGGGAGCTGTTTTTT; cdr3_aa: CASSELGQGTGELFF
d_call: TRBD2; v_call: TRBV2; clone_size: many; j_call: TRBJ2-1; cdr3_length: 16; cdr3_nt: TGTGCCAGCAGGGGCGGGAGTAGACTTTGGAACAATGAGCAGTTCTTC; cdr3_aa: CASRGGSRLWNNEQFF
d_call: .; v_call: TRBV6-4; clone_size: .; j_call: TRBJ1-6; cdr3_length: 13; cdr3_nt: TGTGCCAGCAGTCCAAATAATAATTCACCCCTCCACTTT; cdr3_aa: CASSPNNNSPLHF
d_call: TRBD1; v_call: TRBV7-2; clone_size: .; j_call: TRBJ2-7; cdr3_length: 12; cdr3_nt: TGTGCCAGCAGCTCCGACAGGGTTGGCAAGTACTTC; cdr3_aa: CASSSDRVGKYF
d_call: TRBD1; v_call: TRBV9; clone_size: .; j_call: TRBJ1-6; cdr3_length: 16; cdr3_nt: TGTGCCAGCAGCGTAAAGGACAGGGGGCTAGGATCACCCCTCCACTTT; cdr3_aa: CASSVKDRGLGSPLHF
d_call: .; v_call: TRBV3-1; clone_size: many; j_call: TRBJ1-2; cdr3_length: 14; cdr3_nt: TGTGCCAGCAGCCAAGATTCGGGGATCGGTGGCTACACCTTC; cdr3_aa: CASSQDSGIGGYTF
d_call: .; v_call: TRBV5-5; clone_size: .; j_call: TRBJ1-2; cdr3_length: 16; cdr3_nt: TGTGCCAGCAGCTTGGGTAGGGGGAGCTCCTCCTATGGCTACACCTTC; cdr3_aa: CASSLGRGSSSYGYTF
d_call: .; v_call: TRBV12-3/TRBV12-4; clone_size: .; j_call: TRBJ2-3; cdr3_length: 15; cdr3_nt: TGTGCCAGCAGACCCCGAAGTCAGGCGACAGATACACAGTATTTT; cdr3_aa: CASRPRSQATDTQYF
d_call: .; v_call: TRBV7-6; clone_size: medium-sized; j_call: TRBJ2-5; cdr3_length: 12; cdr3_nt: TGTGCCAGCAGCCCTTACAAAGAGACCCAGTACTTC; cdr3_aa: CASSPYKETQYF
d_call: .; v_call: TRBV20-1; clone_size: .; j_call: TRBJ2-1; cdr3_length: 14; cdr3_nt: TGCAGTGCTAGAGAGACACGGGACATCTATGAGCAGTTCTTC; cdr3_aa: CSARETRDIYEQFF
d_call: TRBD2; v_call: TRBV18; clone_size: .; j_call: TRBJ2-1; cdr3_length: 13; cdr3_nt: TGTGCCAGCTCAGCGGGAGGCACAGATACGCAGTTCTTC; cdr3_aa: CASSAGGTDTQFF
d_call: .; v_call: TRBV10-3; clone_size: .; j_call: TRBJ2-4; cdr3_length: 14; cdr3_nt: TGTGCCATCAGTGAGGGCGAGACGGAAGACTTTCAGTACTTC; cdr3_aa: CAISEGETEDFQYF
d_call: .; v_call: TRBV5-1; clone_size: .; j_call: TRBJ2-1; cdr3_length: 15; cdr3_nt: TGCGCCAGCAGCTTGGTTGGACTGGGTATCCATGAGCAGTTCTTC; cdr3_aa: CASSLVGLGIHEQFF
d_call: TRBD2; v_call: TRBV15; clone_size: .; j_call: TRBJ2-7; cdr3_length: 16; cdr3_nt: TGTGCCACCAGCAGAGTCCGCGGGGGTCTGGGGTACGAGCAGTACTTC; cdr3_aa: CATSRVRGGLGYEQYF
d_call: .; v_call: TRBV12-3/TRBV12-4; clone_size: .; j_call: TRBJ2-5; cdr3_length: 14; cdr3_nt: TGTGCCAGCAGTACCTACTGGGACGCCAAGGCCCAGTACTTC; cdr3_aa: CASSTYWDAKAQYF
d_call: TRBD2; v_call: TRBV6-1; clone_size: .; j_call: TRBJ2-1; cdr3_length: 14; cdr3_nt: TGCGCCAGCAGTGTAGGTAGCGGGAGGGACGAGCAGTTCTTC; cdr3_aa: CASSVGSGRDEQFF
d_call: .; v_call: TRBV5-1; clone_size: .; j_call: TRBJ1-1; cdr3_length: 13; cdr3_nt: TGCGCCAGCAGCTTAGGGGATTTCACTGAAGCTTTCTTT; cdr3_aa: CASSLGDFTEAFF
d_call: .; v_call: TRBV3-1; clone_size: many; j_call: TRBJ1-3; cdr3_length: 15; cdr3_nt: TGTGCCAGCAGCGCCTCTCCCGACTCTGGAAACACCATATATTTT; cdr3_aa: CASSASPDSGNTIYF
d_call: .; v_call: TRBV12-3/TRBV12-4; clone_size: .; j_call: TRBJ1-4; cdr3_length: 13; cdr3_nt: TGTGCCAGCAGTTCAGAGGGGAATGAAAAACTGTTTTTT; cdr3_aa: CASSSEGNEKLFF
d_call: .; v_call: TRBV7-9; clone_size: .; j_call: TRBJ1-2; cdr3_length: 13; cdr3_nt: TGTGCCAGCAGCTTAGGTCTAAGCTATGGCTACACCTTC; cdr3_aa: CASSLGLSYGYTF
d_call: TRBD2; v_call: TRBV3-1; clone_size: many; j_call: TRBJ2-1; cdr3_length: 15; cdr3_nt: TGTGCCAGCAGCCCCCTAGCGGGAGGTTACAATGAGCAGTTCTTC; cdr3_aa: CASSPLAGGYNEQFF
d_call: .; v_call: TRBV3-1; clone_size: many; j_call: TRBJ2-3; cdr3_length: 12; cdr3_nt: TGTGCCAGCAGCCCAGGCACAGATACGCAGTATTTT; cdr3_aa: CASSPGTDTQYF
d_call: TRBD1; v_call: TRBV6-1; clone_size: .; j_call: TRBJ2-1; cdr3_length: 15; cdr3_nt: TGTGCCAGCATCAACCAGGGGGGACAGGTTTATGAGCAGTTCTTC; cdr3_aa: CASINQGGQVYEQFF
d_call: .; v_call: TRBV20-1; clone_size: many; j_call: TRBJ1-1; cdr3_length: 12; cdr3_nt: TGCAGTGCTAGAGATGGAGGCACTGAAGCTTTCTTT; cdr3_aa: CSARDGGTEAFF
d_call: TRBD2; v_call: TRBV7-2; clone_size: many; j_call: TRBJ2-3; cdr3_length: 13; cdr3_nt: TGTGCCAGCAGCTCGGAGCGGGGCATACGCGAGTATTTT; cdr3_aa: CASSSERGIREYF
d_call: .; v_call: TRBV6-5; clone_size: .; j_call: TRBJ1-3; cdr3_length: 16; cdr3_nt: TGTGCCAGCAGAAGAGGGCTTTCCATCTCTGGAAACACCATATATTTT; cdr3_aa: CASRRGLSISGNTIYF
d_call: TRBD1; v_call: TRBV6-1; clone_size: many; j_call: TRBJ1-2; cdr3_length: 16; cdr3_nt: TGTGCCAGCATCCCCTTTGAAGGGACAGGGGGATTTGGCTACACCTTC; cdr3_aa: CASIPFEGTGGFGYTF
d_call: .; v_call: TRBV20-1; clone_size: many; j_call: TRBJ2-2; cdr3_length: 15; cdr3_nt: TGCAGTGCTAGTGTGGCAGGGGATAACACCGGGGAGCTGTTTTTT; cdr3_aa: CSASVAGDNTGELFF
d_call: .; v_call: TRBV24-1; clone_size: medium-sized; j_call: TRBJ1-5; cdr3_length: 16; cdr3_nt: TGTGCCACCAGTGATGGCAGCTATTATAGCAATCAGCCCCAGCATTTT; cdr3_aa: CATSDGSYYSNQPQHF
d_call: TRBD2; v_call: TRBV12-3/TRBV12-4; clone_size: .; j_call: TRBJ2-7; cdr3_length: 15; cdr3_nt: TGTGCCAGCAGTTTCGGGGGACTATCTGACTACGAGCAGTACTTC; cdr3_aa: CASSFGGLSDYEQYF
d_call: .; v_call: TRBV11-3; clone_size: .; j_call: TRBJ2-6; cdr3_length: 15; cdr3_nt: TGTGCCAGCAGCTTAACCAGCTCTGGGGCCAGTGTCCTGACTTTC; cdr3_aa: CASSLTSSGASVLTF
d_call: TRBD2; v_call: TRBV24-1; clone_size: medium-sized; j_call: TRBJ2-3; cdr3_length: 17; cdr3_nt: TGTGCCCCTACTAGCCTAGCGGGAATCCGTGGCACAGATACGCAGTATTTT; cdr3_aa: CAPTSLAGIRGTDTQYF
d_call: .; v_call: TRBV20-1; clone_size: .; j_call: TRBJ1-1; cdr3_length: 15; cdr3_nt: TGCAGTGCTAGGGACCCTAGCGGCAGGAACACTGAAGCTTTCTTT; cdr3_aa: CSARDPSGRNTEAFF
d_call: .; v_call: TRBV19; clone_size: many; j_call: TRBJ2-5; cdr3_length: 14; cdr3_nt: TGTGCCAGTAGTATCCAGGGCCTCCAAGAGACCCAGTACTTC; cdr3_aa: CASSIQGLQETQYF
d_call: .; v_call: TRBV19; clone_size: once; j_call: TRBJ2-7; cdr3_length: 12; cdr3_nt: TGTGCCAGCGGTGGGGGGAGAGGCGAGCAGTACTTC; cdr3_aa: CASGGGRGEQYF
d_call: .; v_call: TRBV19; clone_size: few; j_call: TRBJ2-7; cdr3_length: 14; cdr3_nt: TGTGCCAGTAGTCTCCGGGACGGCGAATACGAGCAGTACTTC; cdr3_aa: CASSLRDGEYEQYF
d_call: .; v_call: TRBV7-3; clone_size: .; j_call: TRBJ1-4; cdr3_length: 17; cdr3_nt: TGTGCCAGCAGCTCCACGGGACGGAACACTTTGGGTGAAAAACTGTTTTTT; cdr3_aa: CASSSTGRNTLGEKLFF
d_call: TRBD1; v_call: TRBV20-1; clone_size: few; j_call: TRBJ1-2; cdr3_length: 14; cdr3_nt: TGCAGTGCTAGAGATCGGGGACAGGGGTATGGCTACACCTTC; cdr3_aa: CSARDRGQGYGYTF
d_call: .; v_call: TRBV6-2/TRBV6-3; clone_size: many; j_call: TRBJ2-7; cdr3_length: 15; cdr3_nt: TGTGCCAGCAGCACGTTCTCAACTAGATTCCTCGAGCAGTACTTC; cdr3_aa: CASSTFSTRFLEQYF
d_call: TRBD2; v_call: TRBV5-8; clone_size: .; j_call: TRBJ2-3; cdr3_length: 18; cdr3_nt: TGTGCCAGCAGCTTGTTAGCGCCCACGCCTACTAGCGCAGATACCCAGTATTTT; cdr3_aa: CASSLLAPTPTSADTQYF
d_call: TRBD1; v_call: TRBV6-2/TRBV6-3; clone_size: many; j_call: TRBJ1-2; cdr3_length: 13; cdr3_nt: TGTGCCAGCAGCCGACCGGGACAGTGGGGCTACACCTTC; cdr3_aa: CASSRPGQWGYTF
d_call: .; v_call: TRBV6-6; clone_size: many; j_call: TRBJ2-7; cdr3_length: 16; cdr3_nt: TGTGCCAGCGCCTCGACCCCACAGGGCCAAGCCCACGAGCAGTACTTC; cdr3_aa: CASASTPQGQAHEQYF
d_call: .; v_call: TRBV29-1; clone_size: .; j_call: TRBJ2-6; cdr3_length: 13; cdr3_nt: TGCAGCGTTGTTGGGGCTCGGGCCAACGTCCTGACTTTC; cdr3_aa: CSVVGARANVLTF
d_call: .; v_call: TRBV5-4; clone_size: many; j_call: TRBJ2-1; cdr3_length: 15; cdr3_nt: TGTGCCAGCACCCAGGACCTACTCGGATACAATGAGCAGTTCTTC; cdr3_aa: CASTQDLLGYNEQFF
d_call: TRBD2; v_call: TRBV20-1; clone_size: .; j_call: TRBJ2-7; cdr3_length: 13; cdr3_nt: TGCAGTGCTTTCCGGACTAGCGTCTACGAGCAGTACTTC; cdr3_aa: CSAFRTSVYEQYF
d_call: TRBD2; v_call: TRBV7-6; clone_size: .; j_call: TRBJ2-3; cdr3_length: 17; cdr3_nt: TGTGCCAGCAGCCCACAGCCGACTAGCGGTAGCCGCGATACGCAGTATTTT; cdr3_aa: CASSPQPTSGSRDTQYF
d_call: .; v_call: TRBV6-1; clone_size: .; j_call: TRBJ2-7; cdr3_length: 11; cdr3_nt: TGTGCCTGCACGGACGGCTACGAACAGTACTTC; cdr3_aa: CACTDGYEQYF
d_call: .; v_call: TRBV7-2; clone_size: many; j_call: TRBJ2-5; cdr3_length: 14; cdr3_nt: TGTGCCAGCAGCCCTTCGGACTACTTCGGGACCCAGTACTTC; cdr3_aa: CASSPSDYFGTQYF
d_call: TRBD2; v_call: TRBV24-1; clone_size: .; j_call: TRBJ2-7; cdr3_length: 16; cdr3_nt: TGTGCCACCAGTGACCGGGGACTAGCGTTCAGATACGAGCAGTACTTC; cdr3_aa: CATSDRGLAFRYEQYF
d_call: TRBD2; v_call: TRBV24-1; clone_size: .; j_call: TRBJ2-1; cdr3_length: 18; cdr3_nt: TGCGCCACCAGTGATTTAGTCGGGGGGGGAGCTTCCTACAATGAGCAGTTCTTC; cdr3_aa: CATSDLVGGGASYNEQFF
d_call: .; v_call: TRBV2; clone_size: .; j_call: TRBJ2-2; cdr3_length: 17; cdr3_nt: TGTGCCAGCAGCGAAACCCGCACGGGGTTGGGGGCCGTGGAGCTGTTTTTT; cdr3_aa: CASSETRTGLGAVELFF
d_call: TRBD2; v_call: TRBV2; clone_size: many; j_call: TRBJ2-7; cdr3_length: 17; cdr3_nt: TGTGCCAGCAACCCGGGGACTAGCGGGTTCCCCTCCTACGAGCAGTACTTC; cdr3_aa: CASNPGTSGFPSYEQYF
d_call: TRBD2; v_call: TRBV20-1; clone_size: medium-sized; j_call: TRBJ2-1; cdr3_length: 14; cdr3_nt: TGCAGTGCGAGACCGGGACTACCCAACAATGAGCAGTTCTTC; cdr3_aa: CSARPGLPNNEQFF
d_call: TRBD1; v_call: TRBV6-5; clone_size: .; j_call: TRBJ1-5; cdr3_length: 15; cdr3_nt: TGCGCCAGCACCGAAGGGGGACAGGGCACTCAGCCCCAGCATTTT; cdr3_aa: CASTEGGQGTQPQHF
d_call: TRBD1; v_call: TRBV20-1; clone_size: many; j_call: TRBJ1-6; cdr3_length: 17; cdr3_nt: TGCAGTGCTAGAGATATCGGGACAGGGGGGGGTAATTCACCCCTCCACTTT; cdr3_aa: CSARDIGTGGGNSPLHF
d_call: TRBD2; v_call: TRBV7-9; clone_size: .; j_call: TRBJ2-5; cdr3_length: 20; cdr3_nt: TGTGCCAGCAGCTTAGCGCCGGGACTAGCGGGAGGACGGTCGGAGGAGACCCAGTACTTC; cdr3_aa: CASSLAPGLAGGRSEETQYF
d_call: .; v_call: TRBV9; clone_size: many; j_call: TRBJ2-2; cdr3_length: 15; cdr3_nt: TGTGCCAGCAGCGGGGGACTGGGGAACACCGGGGAGCTGTTTTTT; cdr3_aa: CASSGGLGNTGELFF
d_call: .; v_call: TRBV9; clone_size: medium-sized; j_call: TRBJ1-2; cdr3_length: 16; cdr3_nt: TGTGCCAGCAGCGTAGGGGTAGCCGGCGGGAACTATGGCTACACCTTC; cdr3_aa: CASSVGVAGGNYGYTF
d_call: TRBD2; v_call: TRBV4-3; clone_size: many; j_call: TRBJ2-1; cdr3_length: 13; cdr3_nt: TGCGCCAGCAGCCAAGACGAGCGGCGGGAGAAGTTCTTC; cdr3_aa: CASSQDERREKFF